This T cell receptor (beta chain) stems from a study of blood T cells in healthy people across ages. Study findings and constraints: Long-lived donors had more naive CD4+ cells and higher diversity than aged donors. Changes seen in expanded clonotypes were possibly confounded by donor CMV status left unknown.

CDR3 length equals 15 residues. The J segment lost 0 bases and the V segment lost 5 bases, leaving 8 bases of the junction unmatched. Per the germline V gene, CDR1 is DFQATT and CDR2 is SNEGSKA (reference sequence). The sample holds a few counts of this clonotype. The antigen is unknown. The use of a sample-barcoded 5' primer and a J-beta primer mix characterized a second PCR of roughly 6 to 11 cycles. One entry per CDR3 protein, called by TCRdb with MiXCR from the 5' RACE reads. The repertoire has 1.5 million to 2 million distinct CDR3 sequences, about two fifths of them found once; the top ten carry 23%.

The sample comprised blood. The receptor's source is a human donor in good health. The gene calls are TRBV20-1 and TRBJ2-3, with 7 bases identical to TRBD2. CDR3 amino acids: CSAVLAATSTDTQYF. The CDR3 region has the DNA TGCAGTGCTGTCCTAGCGGCCACTAGCACAGATACGCAGTATTTT.